These T cell receptor beta chains were read from a single sample in a study of blood T cells in healthy people across ages. TCRdb re-called the 5' RACE reads with MiXCR, one entry per CDR3 protein. The sample shows about 640,000 distinct CDR3 sequences, roughly 43% of them seen only once. The sample consisted of blood. The source is an elderly man in good health. CDR3s include the opening cysteine and the closing phenylalanine or tryptophan. Fields, in order: CDR3 DNA, CDR3 protein, clone size, D gene, J gene, V gene. D genes are given only for firm matches. The listing skips clone size in some rows; elsewhere it reads once, few, many or a size class.

CDR3nt: TGTGCCAGCACCCGGGGACAGGGGGCACAAAACATTCAGTACTTC
CDR3aa: CASTRGQGAQNIQYF
abundance: NA
d_gene: TRBD1
j_gene: TRBJ2-4
v_gene: TRBV11-1

CDR3nt: TGCGCCAGCAGCCTGCAAACTGGTGGGAACAACAATGAGCAGTTCTTC
CDR3aa: CASSLQTGGNNNEQFF
abundance: NA
d_gene: NA
j_gene: TRBJ2-1
v_gene: TRBV5-1

CDR3nt: TGTGCCGGCAGTCTCTCCACCCCGGGGACAGGGGTAAAGGATACGCAGTATTTT
CDR3aa: CAGSLSTPGTGVKDTQYF
abundance: NA
d_gene: TRBD1
j_gene: TRBJ2-3
v_gene: TRBV27

CDR3nt: TGCAGTGCTAGTAAGAGCGGGAGCCCCCAAGAGACCCAGTACTTC
CDR3aa: CSASKSGSPQETQYF
abundance: many
d_gene: TRBD2
j_gene: TRBJ2-5
v_gene: TRBV20-1

CDR3nt: TGCGCCAGCAGCTTGGCGGGGACAGGGAGGGGAACAGATACGCAGTATTTT
CDR3aa: CASSLAGTGRGTDTQYF
abundance: NA
d_gene: TRBD1
j_gene: TRBJ2-3
v_gene: TRBV5-1

CDR3nt: TGTGCCAGCGGCCTGTCAGGGACCACTTACAATGAGCAGTTCTTC
CDR3aa: CASGLSGTTYNEQFF
abundance: NA
d_gene: NA
j_gene: TRBJ2-1
v_gene: TRBV7-2

CDR3nt: TGCAGTGCTAGCGATCTGGGAAACTATGGCTACACCTTC
CDR3aa: CSASDLGNYGYTF
abundance: few
d_gene: NA
j_gene: TRBJ1-2
v_gene: TRBV20-1

CDR3nt: TGTGCCAGCAGGGGACTAGCGGGGGGGTTAAGCTCCTACGAGCAGTACTTC
CDR3aa: CASRGLAGGLSSYEQYF
abundance: NA
d_gene: TRBD2
j_gene: TRBJ2-7
v_gene: TRBV2

CDR3nt: TGTGCCAGCAGTAACCTCAGGACAGAATACAATGAGCAGTTCTTC
CDR3aa: CASSNLRTEYNEQFF
abundance: few
d_gene: NA
j_gene: TRBJ2-1
v_gene: TRBV6-5

CDR3nt: TGCAGCGTTGATCTGGCAGGGAATGGAAACACCATATATTTT
CDR3aa: CSVDLAGNGNTIYF
abundance: NA
d_gene: NA
j_gene: TRBJ1-3
v_gene: TRBV29-1

CDR3nt: TGCAGTGCAGAAAGACAGGGCCAAATCACAGATACGCAGTATTTT
CDR3aa: CSAERQGQITDTQYF
abundance: few
d_gene: TRBD1
j_gene: TRBJ2-3
v_gene: TRBV20-1

CDR3nt: TGTGCCAGCAGCAAATTACAGGGAAACACTGAAGCTTTCTTT
CDR3aa: CASSKLQGNTEAFF
abundance: NA
d_gene: NA
j_gene: TRBJ1-1
v_gene: TRBV7-8

CDR3nt: TGTGCCAGCAGTAAACAGTTCCAGCCCCAGCATTTT
CDR3aa: CASSKQFQPQHF
abundance: NA
d_gene: NA
j_gene: TRBJ1-5
v_gene: TRBV6-2/TRBV6-3

CDR3nt: TGTGCCAGTAGTCCTTCACAGGGGAACACTGAAGCTTTCTTT
CDR3aa: CASSPSQGNTEAFF
abundance: once
d_gene: NA
j_gene: TRBJ1-1
v_gene: TRBV19

CDR3nt: TGTGCCAGCAGGAACCAGGGGGGCACAGATACGCAGTATTTT
CDR3aa: CASRNQGGTDTQYF
abundance: few
d_gene: TRBD1
j_gene: TRBJ2-3
v_gene: TRBV6-2/TRBV6-3

CDR3nt: TGCGCCAGCAGCAGATCAAACAGTCAAGAGACCCAGTACTTC
CDR3aa: CASSRSNSQETQYF
abundance: NA
d_gene: NA
j_gene: TRBJ2-5
v_gene: TRBV5-1

CDR3nt: TGTGCCAGCAGCTTAGCGGGGGGACAGAGCTCCTACGAGCAGTACTTC
CDR3aa: CASSLAGGQSSYEQYF
abundance: NA
d_gene: NA
j_gene: TRBJ2-7
v_gene: TRBV7-9

CDR3nt: TGCAGCCTTGTGGGGACACTTTCCTACGAGCAGTACTTC
CDR3aa: CSLVGTLSYEQYF
abundance: many
d_gene: NA
j_gene: TRBJ2-7
v_gene: TRBV29-1

CDR3nt: TGCAGTGCTCTAACAGATCCGCAGTATTTT
CDR3aa: CSALTDPQYF
abundance: NA
d_gene: NA
j_gene: TRBJ2-3
v_gene: TRBV20-1

CDR3nt: TGCGCCAGCAGCGAGGCCGGGGGACTCAGCTATGGCTACACCTTC
CDR3aa: CASSEAGGLSYGYTF
abundance: NA
d_gene: NA
j_gene: TRBJ1-2
v_gene: TRBV4-1

CDR3nt: TGCGCCAGCAGCCAGACAGTTCCGCAAGAGACCCAGTACTTC
CDR3aa: CASSQTVPQETQYF
abundance: NA
d_gene: NA
j_gene: TRBJ2-5
v_gene: TRBV5-1

CDR3nt: TGCAGCTTTTCTAGCGGGAGTCCATATGAGCAGTTCTTC
CDR3aa: CSFSSGSPYEQFF
abundance: few
d_gene: TRBD2
j_gene: TRBJ2-1
v_gene: TRBV29-1

CDR3nt: TGTGCCAGCACCGTCCAAACAGGGGCCGCCTACAATGAGCAGTTCTTC
CDR3aa: CASTVQTGAAYNEQFF
abundance: NA
d_gene: TRBD1
j_gene: TRBJ2-1
v_gene: TRBV7-8

CDR3nt: TGTGCCAGCACCCGACCATCCTACAATGAGCAGTTCTTC
CDR3aa: CASTRPSYNEQFF
abundance: NA
d_gene: NA
j_gene: TRBJ2-1
v_gene: TRBV6-2/TRBV6-3

CDR3nt: TGTGCCAGCACCCTGGGGGCGGGGCCAGGCACAGATACGCAGTATTTT
CDR3aa: CASTLGAGPGTDTQYF
abundance: few
d_gene: NA
j_gene: TRBJ2-3
v_gene: TRBV7-2

CDR3nt: TGCGCCAGCAGCCAACGGGGACAGATTGGTACGCAGTATTTT
CDR3aa: CASSQRGQIGTQYF
abundance: few
d_gene: TRBD1
j_gene: TRBJ2-3
v_gene: TRBV4-1

CDR3nt: TGTGCCAGCAGTTACGGGACTAGCGCCCAATCCCAGTACAATGAGCAGTACTTC
CDR3aa: CASSYGTSAQSQYNEQYF
abundance: NA
d_gene: TRBD2
j_gene: TRBJ2-7
v_gene: TRBV6-2/TRBV6-3